This TCR beta chain stems from a study of T cell responses to AZD1222 COVID-19 vaccine. Overall study findings and caveats: Clonal diversity may have been underestimated, and the donors were mostly white British, with more females than males. The reported proportion of spike-specific TCRs targeting unmutated variant regions was nearly half.

TCRdb's copy holds only in-frame clones and misses some; the assay was immunoSEQ multiplex PCR. This sample carries about 110,000 clones, roughly 86% of them seen once, and the ten largest clones take around 4.5%. Pooling covered second doses at about 4 or about 12 weeks. V lost 8 bases and J lost 4, with 14 bases in between. CDR3 length: 13 amino acids. The germline V gene encodes CDR1 LNHDA and CDR2 SQIVND (reference sequence). Worth noting for this clone: Antigen unknown.

This sequence was found in an adult who received the AZD1222 COVID-19 vaccine. The chain uses TRBV19 and TRBJ1-2; no clear D. Sequencing was performed on peripheral blood, taken 28 days after the second AZD1222 dose. The CDR3 is CASRDVNLYGYTF. The CDR3 DNA reads TGTGCCAGTCGCGACGTCAACCTCTATGGCTACACCTTC.